This is a list of T cell receptor beta chains from one sample in a study of a mutant IDH1 vaccine in newly diagnosed glioma. Antigens for these TCRs are unknown. The table came from immunoSEQ multiplex PCR; TCRdb's copy has only in-frame clones and leaves some out. The table records some 56,000 clones, about 80% of them present only once. Sequencing was performed on PBMCs, taken from a glioma patient whose treatment included an IDH1 peptide vaccine. The source is a man aged 45-60 years with glioma. The CDR3 runs from the conserved cysteine through the conserved F or W. Fields, in order: V gene, J gene, clone size, D gene, CDR3 DNA, CDR3 protein. D genes are given only for firm matches. The size field is filled for only some rows; it gives once, few, many or a size class.

V gene: TRBV2; J gene: TRBJ1-2; clone size: .; D gene: TRBD1; CDR3 DNA: TGTGCCAGCAGTGGACAGGGGGCGCTTGGCTACACCTTC; CDR3 protein: CASSGQGALGYTF
V gene: TRBV25-1; J gene: TRBJ1-4; clone size: .; D gene: .; CDR3 DNA: TGTGCCAGCAGTCCGATTAACGGGGACGGGAATGAAAAACTGTTTTTT; CDR3 protein: CASSPINGDGNEKLFF
V gene: TRBV29-1; J gene: TRBJ1-1; clone size: .; D gene: TRBD1; CDR3 DNA: TGCAGCGTCCGACAGGGGGCGGGGGATGAAGCTTTCTTT; CDR3 protein: CSVRQGAGDEAFF
V gene: TRBV4-3; J gene: TRBJ2-3; clone size: .; D gene: TRBD1; CDR3 DNA: TGCGCCAGCAGCCAAGAAGTGACAGGGGTGGGAGATACGCAGTATTTT; CDR3 protein: CASSQEVTGVGDTQYF
V gene: TRBV15; J gene: TRBJ2-1; clone size: .; D gene: TRBD2; CDR3 DNA: TGTGCCACCAGCAGAGAGCGGGGGCGGGGGGGTTACAATGAGCAGTTCTTC; CDR3 protein: CATSRERGRGGYNEQFF
V gene: TRBV7-2; J gene: TRBJ2-3; clone size: once; D gene: TRBD2; CDR3 DNA: TGTGCCAGCAGCTCCACTAGCGGGGGGACAGATACGCAGTATTTT; CDR3 protein: CASSSTSGGTDTQYF
V gene: TRBV2; J gene: TRBJ2-2; clone size: .; D gene: .; CDR3 DNA: TGTGCCAGCAGTACCCGCGCAGTGAACACCGGGGAGCTGTTTTTT; CDR3 protein: CASSTRAVNTGELFF
V gene: TRBV2; J gene: TRBJ1-1; clone size: .; D gene: TRBD1; CDR3 DNA: TGTGCCAGCAGCCGCCGACAGGGACTGACTGAAGCTTTCTTT; CDR3 protein: CASSRRQGLTEAFF
V gene: TRBV4-3; J gene: TRBJ2-7; clone size: .; D gene: .; CDR3 DNA: TGCGCCAGCAGCCAAGATCGTTTTGCCTCCTACGAGCAGTACTTC; CDR3 protein: CASSQDRFASYEQYF
V gene: TRBV4-1; J gene: TRBJ2-1; clone size: .; D gene: .; CDR3 DNA: TGCGCCAGCAGCATCTCGGGAGTCTACAATGAGCAGTTCTTC; CDR3 protein: CASSISGVYNEQFF
V gene: TRBV30; J gene: TRBJ2-3; clone size: few; D gene: .; CDR3 DNA: TGTGCCTGGAGTGTAGGCACAGTGGCCCAAGATACGCAGTATTTT; CDR3 protein: CAWSVGTVAQDTQYF
V gene: TRBV2; J gene: TRBJ2-3; clone size: .; D gene: .; CDR3 DNA: TGTGCCAGCAGTGTTTCGTATGCAGATACGCAGTATTTT; CDR3 protein: CASSVSYADTQYF
V gene: TRBV2; J gene: TRBJ1-4; clone size: few; D gene: .; CDR3 DNA: TGTGCCAGCTCCGTACTTGAAAAACTGTTTTTT; CDR3 protein: CASSVLEKLFF
V gene: TRBV2; J gene: TRBJ2-5; clone size: .; D gene: .; CDR3 DNA: TGTGCCAGTTCTATTCTACAGGGAATCCAAGAGACCCAGTACTTC; CDR3 protein: CASSILQGIQETQYF
V gene: TRBV19; J gene: TRBJ1-1; clone size: .; D gene: .; CDR3 DNA: TGTGCCAGTAGTATTACAGGAAGTGGGACTGAAGCTTTCTTT; CDR3 protein: CASSITGSGTEAFF
V gene: TRBV2; J gene: TRBJ2-3; clone size: .; D gene: TRBD2; CDR3 DNA: TGTGCCAGCAGTGAAGCGCGGGGGGGCCTCAGCACAGATACGCAGTATTTT; CDR3 protein: CASSEARGGLSTDTQYF
V gene: TRBV7-2; J gene: TRBJ2-7; clone size: few; D gene: .; CDR3 DNA: TGTGCCAGCAGCACGACGACAGGGAGGGAGCAGTACTTC; CDR3 protein: CASSTTTGREQYF
V gene: TRBV6-1; J gene: TRBJ2-1; clone size: .; D gene: .; CDR3 DNA: TGTGCCAGCAGCGGGGCCGACGAGGGATTCTTC; CDR3 protein: CASSGADEGFF
V gene: TRBV9; J gene: TRBJ1-1; clone size: few; D gene: .; CDR3 DNA: TGTGCCAGCAGCGTAGGGGCGCGAGGCACTGAAGCTTTCTTT; CDR3 protein: CASSVGARGTEAFF
V gene: TRBV7-8; J gene: TRBJ1-1; clone size: .; D gene: .; CDR3 DNA: TGTGCCAGCAGCGGCGGAATGAACACTGAAGCTTTCTTT; CDR3 protein: CASSGGMNTEAFF
V gene: TRBV5-6; J gene: TRBJ1-5; clone size: .; D gene: TRBD1; CDR3 DNA: TGTGCCAGCAGATCTCCGGGACAGGGGTCCGATCAGCCCCAGCATTTT; CDR3 protein: CASRSPGQGSDQPQHF
V gene: TRBV19; J gene: TRBJ2-2; clone size: once; D gene: .; CDR3 DNA: TGTGCCAGTAGGGCGGGAAAGGTCACCGGGGAGCTGTTTTTT; CDR3 protein: CASRAGKVTGELFF
V gene: TRBV4-3; J gene: TRBJ1-1; clone size: .; D gene: .; CDR3 DNA: TGCGCCAGCAGCCAAGATGGAGAGGGTAGGACTGAAGCTTTCTTT; CDR3 protein: CASSQDGEGRTEAFF
V gene: TRBV30; J gene: TRBJ2-5; clone size: .; D gene: .; CDR3 DNA: TGTGCCTGGAGGCAACCTGGGCGCTCGCTGGAGACCCAGTACTTC; CDR3 protein: CAWRQPGRSLETQYF
V gene: TRBV6-6; J gene: TRBJ1-1; clone size: .; D gene: TRBD1; CDR3 DNA: TGTGCCAGCAGTTGGGAAACAGGGGGTCACACTGAAGCTTTCTTT; CDR3 protein: CASSWETGGHTEAFF
V gene: TRBV20-1; J gene: TRBJ2-7; clone size: few; D gene: .; CDR3 DNA: TGCAGTGCTAGAGCCACCTACGAGCAGTACTTC; CDR3 protein: CSARATYEQYF
V gene: TRBV7-8; J gene: TRBJ2-3; clone size: .; D gene: .; CDR3 DNA: TGTGCCAGCAGCTTAGTTGGAGGTTACACAGATACGCAGTATTTT; CDR3 protein: CASSLVGGYTDTQYF
V gene: TRBV7-9; J gene: TRBJ1-3; clone size: .; D gene: .; CDR3 DNA: TGTGCCAGCAGCTTAGGGCACCCCTCTGGAAACACCATATATTTT; CDR3 protein: CASSLGHPSGNTIYF
V gene: TRBV29-1; J gene: TRBJ2-4; clone size: .; D gene: .; CDR3 DNA: TGCAGCGTTATCCCAATGGACAGAAATCATCTAGCCAAAAACATTCAGTACTTC; CDR3 protein: CSVIPMDRNHLAKNIQYF